These 20 T cell receptor beta chains were sequenced from one sample in a study of CD8 T cells in Susac syndrome (dated by TCRdb to between 2018 and 2021). Library prep was done by the immunoSEQ multiplex PCR assay. RNA was extracted using the RNeasy kit, and about 0.45 to 1 microgram was reverse transcribed with random hexamers. Using fastp at Q25 and MiXCR, TCRdb reprocessed the public reads and kept productive beta chains. Entries are consolidated by CDR3 protein sequence, retaining the most common genes and DNA. This sample comprises about 120,000 distinct CDR3 sequences, around 90% of them detected only once. The top ten clonotypes cover roughly 0.15% of the sample. Sequenced sample: CD4+ T cells from PBMCs. The receptors were sampled from a human donor in good health.

The chain carries TRBV28 and TRBJ2-1; 14 bases fit TRBD2. CDR1 is MDHEN and CDR2 is SYDVKM in the germline V gene. The CDR3 is made up of 16 amino acids. The junction had 8 bases not matched to a gene; V was cut back by 6 bases and J by 7 bases. The CDR3 protein is CASRERGTSGRNEQFF. The DNA for the CDR3 is TGTGCCAGCAGGGAACGGGGGACTAGCGGGAGAAATGAGCAGTTCTTC.

J is TRBJ2-1 and V is TRBV10-3; 13 nucleotides match TRBD2. This CDR3 is built from 17 residues. Trimming at V came to 3 bases and at J to 5 bases, leaving 7 bases not matched to a gene. Germline CDR1 reads ENHRY; CDR2 reads SYGVKD. CDR3 loop: CAISDGLAGDRDNEQFF. The CDR3 nucleotides read TGTGCCATCAGTGATGGACTAGCGGGGGACCGAGACAATGAGCAGTTCTTC.

The chain joins TRBV6-5 to TRBJ1-4; D is unclear. The V and J ends lost 4 bases and 0 bases respectively, with 15 bases between them. CDR1 is MNHEY and CDR2 is SVGAGI in the germline V gene. CDR3 length: 17 residues. The DNA of the CDR3 is TGTGCCAGCAGTTCCCCAAAAGGACGGGCAACTAATGAAAAACTGTTTTTT. Its protein is CASSSPKGRATNEKLFF.

In DNA form, the CDR3 reads TGTGCCAGCAGCCAAACGGAATACAATGAGCAGTTCTTC. It translates to CASSQTEYNEQFF. V usage is TRBV27 and J usage is TRBJ2-1; D not certain. Trimming took off 6 bases at V and 4 bases at J, with 10 bases between the two ends. The CDR3 covers 13 residues. Germline V lookup: CDR1 MNHEY, CDR2 SMNVEV (reference sequence).

The genes are TRBV20-1 and TRBJ2-7, with 7 nucleotides matching TRBD1. V shed 5 bases and J 4 bases; nucleotides not matched to a gene: 8. In germline, CDR1 is DFQATT, CDR2 SNEGSKA (reference sequence). The CDR3 has 13 amino acids. In DNA, the CDR3 is TGCAGTGCTGAGTTGGGACAGATATACGAGCAGTACTTC. Translating gives CSAELGQIYEQYF.

The chain is built from TRBV7-9 and TRBJ2-1, with unresolved D. With 1 base removed from V and 15 bases from J, the gap between germline ends came to 16 bases. This CDR3 is 13 amino acids long. The V gene's germline CDR1 is SEHNR and CDR2 FQNEAQ (reference sequence). The DNA of the CDR3 is TGTGCCAGCAGCTTAGATTCCTTCCCCCTGGGGTTCTTC. Its translation: CASSLDSFPLGFF.

The chain joins TRBV20-1 to TRBJ1-1; 7 positions agree with TRBD1. The CDR3 contains 15 residues. The junction had 11 bases not matched to a gene; V was cut back by 6 bases and J by 1 base. In germline, CDR1 is DFQATT, CDR2 SNEGSKA (reference sequence). In DNA form, the CDR3 reads TGCAGTGCCGCCGAGGGGGCAAAGTGGAACACTGAAGCTTTCTTT. It specifies CSAAEGAKWNTEAFF.

This rearrangement joins TRBV5-6 to TRBJ1-1, with D unclear. The CDR3 is 14 residues long. CDR1 and CDR2 (germline): SGHDT, YYEEEE. Trimming took 1 base from V and 1 from J, leaving 8 bases between them. In nucleotides, the CDR3 is TGTGCCAGCAGCTTGTCGGGGTCGAACACTGAAGCTTTCTTT. Protein product: CASSLSGSNTEAFF.

The rearrangement links TRBV6-2 or TRBV6-3 to TRBJ1-1, with D maybe TRBD1 (6 bases). The germline CDR1 and CDR2 sequences are MNHEY and SVGEGT. The CDR3 is 13 amino acids. V was trimmed by 10 bases and J by 1 base, leaving 13 bases between them. CDR3 protein: CAKTQGRNTEAFF. CDR3 coding DNA: TGTGCCAAGACACAGGGCCGGAACACTGAAGCTTTCTTT.

This clonotype was observed a few times. The chain uses TRBV7-3 and TRBJ2-5, with D possibly called TRBD1 or TRBD2 (6 bases each). Germline loops: CDR1 SGHTA, CDR2 FQGTGA. The V and J ends lost 1 base and 5 bases respectively, with 11 bases between them. The CDR3 extends over 14 amino acids. In DNA form, the CDR3 reads TGTGCCAGCAGCTTAAGTGGGGGGCGGGAGACCCAGTACTTC. Protein: CASSLSGGRETQYF.

The CDR3 sequence is CASSPQGALRTEAFF. The CDR3 coding sequence is TGTGCCAGCAGTCCCCAGGGGGCACTGAGGACTGAAGCTTTCTTT. The chain carries TRBV6-5 and TRBJ1-1, with 8 bases aligning to TRBD1. Germline V gene data show CDR1 as MNHEY and CDR2 as SVGAGI. J gave up 5 bases and V 5 bases, and 10 bases lay outside the gene matches. The CDR3 spans 15 residues.

J is TRBJ1-2 and V is TRBV6-1; maybe TRBD1 (6 bases). Looked up from germline, CDR1 is MNHNS and CDR2 is SASEGT. The length of the CDR3 is 15 residues. Trimming left V 0 bases short and J 8 bases short, with 16 bases between. CDR3 coding DNA: TGTGCCAGCAGTGAAGCCCACAGGGAGAGAGGAGGCTACACCTTC. It yields the protein CASSEAHRERGGYTF.

As for this clonotype: The junction differs from germline at one of its ends, possibly a read error. The chain couples TRBV19 to TRBJ2-1; D possibly matches TRBD1 or TRBD2 (5 bases each). Germline V CDR1 and CDR2: LNHDA, SQIVND (reference sequence). The CDR3 is 13 amino acids. The CDR3 DNA reads as TGTGCCAGTAGACCGGACTGGACAAATGAGCAGCTCTTC. It yields the protein CASRPDWTNEQLF.

The chain is built from TRBV2 and TRBJ1-5; 7 positions match TRBD1. This CDR3 contains 18 residues. Germline-derived CDR1 and CDR2 are SNHLY and FYNNEI. Trimming at V came to 3 bases and at J to 3 bases, leaving 14 bases not matched to a gene. CDR3 nucleotide sequence: TGTGCCAGCAGTGACCCCCGGGACAGCCCAAGGAACAATCAGCCCCAGCATTTT. Protein sequence: CASSDPRDSPRNNQPQHF.

The chain is built from TRBV29-1 and TRBJ2-1; 7 bases map to TRBD1. CDR1 and CDR2 (germline): SQVTM, ANQGSEA. V lost 3 bases, J lost 3 bases, and 8 bases stayed unmatched. The CDR3 runs to 15 residues. CDR3 amino acids: CSVEDTGVFYNEQFF. The CDR3 region has the DNA TGCAGCGTTGAGGATACAGGGGTCTTCTACAATGAGCAGTTCTTC.

The count of this clonotype is one. J is TRBJ2-5 and V is TRBV10-3; 9 positions agree with TRBD2. This CDR3 has 17 amino acids. The trim removed 4 bases at V and 0 bases at J, leaving 9 bases unmatched. Germline CDR1 and CDR2: ENHRY and SYGVKD. CDR3 loop: CAISGSSSGAYQETQYF. In nucleotides, the CDR3 is TGTGCCATCAGTGGATCCTCTAGCGGGGCGTACCAAGAGACCCAGTACTTC.

The V and J genes are TRBV30 and TRBJ2-7, with TRBD2 as a possible D gene (7 bases). Germline V CDR1 and CDR2: GTSNPN, SVGIG (reference sequence). This CDR3 has 13 amino acids. Trimming removed 8 bases at V and 2 bases at J, with 16 bases between. For the CDR3, the DNA is TGTGCCCAGGGGAGAGGGAGGGCCTACGAGCAGTACTTC. It codes for CAQGRGRAYEQYF.

The genes are TRBV5-5 and TRBJ2-3; 7 bases line up with TRBD1. The germline V gene encodes CDR1 SGHKS and CDR2 YYEKEE (reference sequence). The CDR3 loop spans 15 amino acids. The junction had 14 bases not matched to a gene; V was cut back by 7 bases and J by 6 bases. The CDR3, as DNA: TGTGCCAGCGCCCAGGGGGATCATCCCTCGGATACGCAGTATTTT. It is translated as CASAQGDHPSDTQYF. Using reference TRBV5-5 and TRBJ2-3 for the parts outside the CDR3, the full variable domain is DAGVTQSPTHLIKTRGQQVTLRCSPISGHKSVSWYQQVLGQGPQFIFQYYEKEERGRGNFPDRFSARQFPNYSSELNVNALLLGDSALYLCASAQGDHPSDTQYFGPGTRLTVL.

V gene TRBV6-2 or TRBV6-3 combines with J gene TRBJ2-3, with D perhaps matching TRBD1 (6 bases). Germline assignment: CDR1 MNHEY and CDR2 SVGEGT. The CDR3 is 14 residues long. V was clipped by 7 bases and J by 5 bases, with 16 bases between them. The CDR3 bases are TGTGCCAGCACCAGACAGGCCCGAGGAGATACGCAGTATTTT. Translated, it gives CASTRQARGDTQYF.

The V call is TRBV5-1, the J call TRBJ2-7; perhaps TRBD1 as D (5 bases). CDR3 length equals 13 residues. The germline V gene encodes CDR1 SGHRS and CDR2 YFSETQ. V was cut by 4 bases and J by 6 bases, with 14 bases left in between. The DNA of the CDR3 is TGCGCCAGCAGCGTCGACTGGACATCCGAGCAGTACTTC. Translating it yields CASSVDWTSEQYF. Looking up the rest from reference TRBV5-1 and TRBJ2-7 gives the full variable domain: KAGVTQTPRYLIKTRGQQVTLSCSPISGHRSVSWYQQTPGQGLQFLFEYFSETQRNKGNFPGRFSGRQFSNSRSEMNVSTLELGDSALYLCASSVDWTSEQYFGPGTRLTVT.